This TCR beta chain stems from a study of blood T cell repertoires in COVID-19. Whole-study context: PBMCs, B-cell-depleted T cells, or T cells were the source of the cDNA or gDNA that made up the material.

The CDR3 is 16 amino acids. Germline assignment: CDR1 SGHRS and CDR2 YFSETQ. J was trimmed by 2 bases and V by 3 bases; bases with no gene match: 7. A few counts support this clone. In the authors' methods: Cell counts per sample came from amplifying reference gene primers. Sequencing was performed with immunoSEQ multiplex PCR; in TCRdb, only in-frame clones are kept and a portion is missing. The D gene and trimming were derived from the DNA, and the V and J assignments and clone size from that table. The sample consists of 120,000 or so clones, about 86% of them appearing once. The rearrangement uses TRBV5-1 and TRBJ1-1, with 10 bases identical to TRBD1. The TCR was taken from an older man with active or convalescent COVID-19. Sequenced: peripheral blood. The CDR3 nucleotides read TGCGCCAGCAGCTCGCGACAGGGGGCAATCAACACTGAAGCTTTCTTT. Translated: CASSSRQGAINTEAFF.